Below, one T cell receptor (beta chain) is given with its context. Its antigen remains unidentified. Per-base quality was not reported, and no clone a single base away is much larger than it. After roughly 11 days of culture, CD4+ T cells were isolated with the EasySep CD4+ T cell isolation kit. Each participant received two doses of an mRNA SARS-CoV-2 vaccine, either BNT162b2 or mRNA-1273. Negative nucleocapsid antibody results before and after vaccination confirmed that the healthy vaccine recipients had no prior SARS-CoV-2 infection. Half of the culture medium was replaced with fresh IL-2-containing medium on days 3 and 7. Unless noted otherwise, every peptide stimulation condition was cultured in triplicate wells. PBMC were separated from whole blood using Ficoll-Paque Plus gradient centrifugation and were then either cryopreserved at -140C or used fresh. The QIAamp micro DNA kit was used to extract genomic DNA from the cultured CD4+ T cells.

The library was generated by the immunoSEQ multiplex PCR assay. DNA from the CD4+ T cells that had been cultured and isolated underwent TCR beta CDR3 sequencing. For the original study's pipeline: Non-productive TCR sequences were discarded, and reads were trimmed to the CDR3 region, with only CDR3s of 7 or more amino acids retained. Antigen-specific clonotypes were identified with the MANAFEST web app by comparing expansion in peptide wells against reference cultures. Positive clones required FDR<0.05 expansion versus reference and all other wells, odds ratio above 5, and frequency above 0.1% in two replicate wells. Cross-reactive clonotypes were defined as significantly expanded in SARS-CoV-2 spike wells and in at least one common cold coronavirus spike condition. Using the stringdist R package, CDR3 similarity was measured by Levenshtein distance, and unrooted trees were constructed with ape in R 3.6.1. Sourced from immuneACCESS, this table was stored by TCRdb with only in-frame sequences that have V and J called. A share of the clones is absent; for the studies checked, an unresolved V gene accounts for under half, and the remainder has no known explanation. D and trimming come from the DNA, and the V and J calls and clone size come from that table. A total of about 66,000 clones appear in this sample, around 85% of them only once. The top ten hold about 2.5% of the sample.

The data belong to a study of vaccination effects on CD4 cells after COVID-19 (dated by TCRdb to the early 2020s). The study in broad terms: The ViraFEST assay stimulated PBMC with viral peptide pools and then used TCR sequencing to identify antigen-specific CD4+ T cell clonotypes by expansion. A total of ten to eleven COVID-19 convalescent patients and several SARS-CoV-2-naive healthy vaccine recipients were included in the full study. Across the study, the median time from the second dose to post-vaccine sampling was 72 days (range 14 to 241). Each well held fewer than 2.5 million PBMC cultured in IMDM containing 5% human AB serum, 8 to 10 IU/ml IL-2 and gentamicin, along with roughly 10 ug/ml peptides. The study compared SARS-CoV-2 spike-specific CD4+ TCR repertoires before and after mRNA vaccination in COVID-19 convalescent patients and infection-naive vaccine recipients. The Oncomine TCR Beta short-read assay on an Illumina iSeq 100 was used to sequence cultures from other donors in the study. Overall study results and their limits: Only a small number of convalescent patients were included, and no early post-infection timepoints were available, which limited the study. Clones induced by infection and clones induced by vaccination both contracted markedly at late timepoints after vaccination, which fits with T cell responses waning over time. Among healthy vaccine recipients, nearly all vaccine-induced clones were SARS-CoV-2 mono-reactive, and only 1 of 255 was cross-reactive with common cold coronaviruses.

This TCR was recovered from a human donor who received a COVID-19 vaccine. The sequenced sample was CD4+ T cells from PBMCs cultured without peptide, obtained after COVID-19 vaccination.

The sequenced DNA: TGTGCCAGCAGTGAATATAGGGGGACCACAGATACGCAGTATTTT. It translates to CASSEYRGTTDTQYF. The sequence joins TRBV2 to TRBJ2-3; the D region possibly corresponds to TRBD1 (6 bases align). Its CDR3 holds 15 amino acids, cysteine through phenylalanine. Here the CDR3 DNA is all that survives: 45 bases in frame from base 1. Trimming costs V 2 bases and J 2 bases, and their ends lie 11 bases apart. The germline V gene encodes CDR1 SNHLY and CDR2 FYNNEI.